The 6 T cell receptor beta chains presented below share a single source sample, sequenced in a study of T cell responses to AZD1222 COVID-19 vaccine. Produced via immunoSEQ multiplex PCR; TCRdb's table is partial and in-frame only. The sample contains more than 70,000 clones, 70% to 90% of which appear only once. Sequenced material: peripheral blood, taken on day 0 of AZD1222 vaccination. The source is an adult in good health.

The chain recombines TRBV19 with TRBJ1-1; 9 bases line up with TRBD1. Looked up from germline, CDR1 is LNHDA and CDR2 is SQIVND (reference sequence). J lost 3 bases, V lost 9 bases, and 5 bases had no gene match. The CDR3 totals 13 residues. CDR3: CASRDRDYTEAFF. CDR3 in DNA: TGTGCCAGCCGGGACAGGGACTACACTGAAGCTTTCTTT.

This clone was observed once. The V gene is TRBV18, the J gene TRBJ1-1; D not certain. V was trimmed by 6 bases and J by 4 bases, leaving 12 bases between them. CDR1 and CDR2 from the germline V gene are KGHSH and LQKENI. The CDR3 is made up of 13 amino acids. The CDR3 reads CASSTQPGTEAFF. The CDR3 nucleotides are TGTGCCAGCTCGACACAGCCGGGCACTGAAGCTTTCTTT.

The chain links TRBV7-9 to TRBJ2-2, with 14 nucleotides matching TRBD2. J gave up 0 bases and V 1 base, and 4 bases lay outside the gene matches. CDR1 is SEHNR, CDR2 FQNEAQ, per germline (reference sequence). There are 19 residues in the CDR3. The CDR3 bases are TGTGCCAGCAGCTTAGTGGGACTAGCGGGAGTCGCGAACACCGGGGAGCTGTTTTTT. It yields the protein CASSLVGLAGVANTGELFF.

The chain joins TRBV30 to TRBJ1-1, with D possibly matching TRBD1 (5 bases). The CDR3 is made up of 14 amino acids. Trimming shortened V by 0 bases and J by 6 bases, and 14 bases separated the two germline ends. Per germline, CDR1 GTSNPN and CDR2 SVGIG (reference sequence). The CDR3 spells CAWSVLGGWPEAFF. The CDR3 DNA reads as TGTGCCTGGAGTGTACTCGGGGGGTGGCCTGAAGCTTTCTTT.

The rearrangement links TRBV7-9 to TRBJ1-2; D unclear. Germline lookup yields CDR1 SEHNR and CDR2 FQNEAQ (reference sequence). The CDR3 totals 13 residues. V was shortened by 3 bases and J by 8 bases, with 13 bases between the two germline ends. The CDR3 DNA reads as TGTGCCAGCAGCTTTGGCGGGCCTGGGGGCTACACCTTC. This sequence encodes CASSFGGPGGYTF. Supplemented by reference TRBV7-9 and TRBJ1-2, the full variable domain reads DTGVSQNPRHKITKRGQNVTFRCDPISEHNRLYWYRQTLGQGPEFLTYFQNEAQLEKSRLLSDRFSAERPKGSFSTLEIQRTEQGDSAMYLCASSFGGPGGYTFGSGTRLTVV.

This clone was counted only a few times. V and J are TRBV28 and TRBJ2-7; D unresolved. Trimming stripped 6 bases from V and 0 bases from J, with 9 bases between. CDR3 length: 13 residues. Germline CDR1 MDHEN, CDR2 SYDVKM. This CDR3 reads CASRNQVSYEQYF. CDR3 in DNA: TGTGCCAGCAGAAATCAAGTCTCCTACGAGCAGTACTTC.